A selection of T cell receptor beta chains follows, all from one sample in a study of blood T cell repertoires in COVID-19. Sequencing was performed with immunoSEQ multiplex PCR; in TCRdb, only in-frame clones are kept and a portion is missing. The sample has 200,000 to 250,000 clones, 88% seen once; the top ten hold around 1.4%. Sequences were obtained from peripheral blood. Receptors were obtained from a man between 18 and 29 years old with active or convalescent COVID-19. CDR3s include the opening cysteine and the closing phenylalanine or tryptophan. A D gene is named only where the DNA matches it firmly. For some rows the clone size is stated as once, few or many, or as a class when expanded; others skip it.

clone_size j_call d_call v_call cdr3_aa cdr3_nt
NA TRBJ1-1 TRBD1 TRBV5-1 CASSRQGGTEAFF TGCGCCAGCAGCCGACAGGGGGGCACTGAAGCTTTCTTT
NA TRBJ2-7 TRBD1 TRBV5-6 CASSPIDRDSYEQYF TGTGCCAGCAGCCCGATAGACAGGGATTCCTACGAGCAGTACTTC
NA TRBJ2-5 NA TRBV18 CASSPLLDRQETQYF TGTGCCAGCTCACCACTCCTGGACAGACAAGAGACCCAGTACTTC
NA TRBJ2-3 NA TRBV24-1 CATSEPSGTPTSDTQYF TGTGCCACCAGTGAACCCTCCGGGACTCCTACTTCGGATACGCAGTATTTT
NA TRBJ2-3 TRBD2 TRBV24-1 CATAVREGVDTQYF TGTGCCACCGCCGTACGGGAGGGCGTAGATACGCAGTATTTT
NA TRBJ1-1 NA TRBV29-1 CSVEEWQGGTEAFF TGCAGCGTTGAAGAATGGCAGGGAGGTACTGAAGCTTTCTTT
NA TRBJ2-1 TRBD2 TRBV7-6 CASSLESGRNEQFF TGTGCCAGCAGCTTAGAAAGCGGGAGGAATGAGCAGTTCTTC
NA TRBJ2-1 NA TRBV7-2 CASSLRLANEQFF TGTGCCAGCAGCTTACGTCTAGCGAATGAGCAGTTCTTC
NA TRBJ2-3 TRBD1 TRBV19 CASSIPGQGGTDTQYF TGTGCCAGTAGTATCCCGGGACAGGGTGGCACAGATACGCAGTATTTT
NA TRBJ1-5 TRBD1 TRBV27 CASSSGAGTGVNQPQHF TGTGCCAGCAGCTCCGGCGCCGGGACAGGGGTCAATCAGCCCCAGCATTTT
NA TRBJ2-2 NA TRBV19 CASRKLANANTGELFF TGTGCCAGTAGGAAACTAGCTAACGCGAACACCGGGGAGCTGTTTTTT
once TRBJ2-7 TRBD1 TRBV2 CASSENPGGLYEQYF TGTGCCAGCAGTGAAAATCCAGGGGGTTTGTACGAGCAGTACTTC
once TRBJ1-1 NA TRBV9 CASSAGSSTEAFF TGTGCCAGCAGCGCAGGGTCGAGTACTGAAGCTTTCTTT
few TRBJ2-1 TRBD1 TRBV12-3/TRBV12-4 CASSSGTVQFF TGTGCCAGCAGTTCCGGGACAGTGCAGTTCTTC
few TRBJ2-3 NA TRBV19 CASTRTGAGTDTQYF TGTGCCAGTACCCGTACGGGAGCGGGCACAGATACGCAGTATTTT
NA TRBJ2-1 TRBD2 TRBV10-1 CASTRLAGDNEQFF TGCGCCAGCACCCGACTAGCGGGAGACAATGAGCAGTTCTTC
NA TRBJ2-7 TRBD1 TRBV28 CASSQGAYEQYF TGTGCCAGCAGTCAGGGGGCTTACGAGCAGTACTTC
NA TRBJ2-5 NA TRBV6-1 CASSEAGPETQYF TGTGCCAGCAGTGAAGCGGGCCCAGAGACCCAGTACTTC
few TRBJ2-1 NA TRBV7-7 CASSRYGEGDEQFF TGTGCTAGCAGCCGTTACGGTGAAGGGGATGAGCAGTTCTTC
NA TRBJ1-2 NA TRBV6-5 CASSYSSAQTYGYTF TGTGCCAGCAGTTACAGTTCCGCGCAAACCTATGGCTACACCTTC
NA TRBJ1-1 NA TRBV5-1 CASSLGFGEGLTEAFF TGCGCCAGCAGCTTGGGATTCGGGGAGGGACTCACTGAAGCTTTCTTT
NA TRBJ2-3 NA TRBV10-2 CASQAVWEYRVPASTDTQYF TGCGCCAGCCAAGCCGTATGGGAATACAGGGTACCCGCTAGCACAGATACGCAGTATTTT
NA TRBJ2-5 TRBD2 TRBV11-2 CASSYSGSGGETQYF TGTGCCAGCAGCTATAGCGGGAGTGGAGGGGAGACCCAGTACTTC
NA TRBJ2-7 NA TRBV7-6 CASSLLADPQGYEQYF TGTGCCAGCAGCTTACTAGCGGACCCCCAGGGGTACGAGCAGTACTTC
NA TRBJ2-1 NA TRBV19 CASSVSGHYRQDEQFF TGTGCCAGTAGTGTAAGCGGGCACTATAGGCAGGATGAGCAGTTCTTC
NA TRBJ2-7 TRBD1 TRBV4-3 CASSPGQGLIYEQYF TGCGCCAGCAGCCCCGGACAGGGGTTAATCTACGAGCAGTACTTC
once TRBJ2-3 TRBD1 TRBV29-1 CSVGPGQSTDTQYF TGCAGCGTGGGACCGGGACAGAGCACAGATACGCAGTATTTT
NA TRBJ2-3 TRBD1 TRBV30 CAWDRGHTDTQYF TGTGCCTGGGACAGGGGACACACAGATACGCAGTATTTT
NA TRBJ2-4 TRBD2 TRBV6-2/TRBV6-3 CASSFHTSGGRLLAKNIQYF TGTGCCAGCAGTTTCCACACTAGCGGGGGTCGATTATTAGCCAAAAACATTCAGTACTTC